This TCR beta chain originates from a study of OX40 agonist ivuxolimab in advanced cancers. Study context: The patients received agonistic anti-OX40 (CD134) antibody ivuxolimab. Study observations and caveats: Averaged across samples, CD8+ T cells carried more expanded clones than CD4+ did.

Points on this clone: What it recognizes is unknown.

Measured with immunoSEQ multiplex PCR; TCRdb has only the in-frame clones, and not every one. The sample lists fewer than 40,000 clones, around nine tenths occurring once. V lost 0 bases to trimming and J lost 3 bases, with 9 bases between them. Germline V gives CDR1 SQVTM, CDR2 ANQGSEA. CDR3 length equals 13 residues. The sequencing used CD4+ or CD8+ T cells sorted from blood, collected in a trial of the OX40 agonist ivuxolimab. This clonotype originated in an adult with an advanced solid tumor such as melanoma, head and neck, liver or kidney cancer. V usage is TRBV29-1 and J usage is TRBJ2-7, with D perhaps TRBD2 (5 bases). CDR3 sequence: CSVEDEGYYEQYF. CDR3 in DNA: TGCAGCGTTGAAGATGAGGGCTACTACGAGCAGTACTTC.